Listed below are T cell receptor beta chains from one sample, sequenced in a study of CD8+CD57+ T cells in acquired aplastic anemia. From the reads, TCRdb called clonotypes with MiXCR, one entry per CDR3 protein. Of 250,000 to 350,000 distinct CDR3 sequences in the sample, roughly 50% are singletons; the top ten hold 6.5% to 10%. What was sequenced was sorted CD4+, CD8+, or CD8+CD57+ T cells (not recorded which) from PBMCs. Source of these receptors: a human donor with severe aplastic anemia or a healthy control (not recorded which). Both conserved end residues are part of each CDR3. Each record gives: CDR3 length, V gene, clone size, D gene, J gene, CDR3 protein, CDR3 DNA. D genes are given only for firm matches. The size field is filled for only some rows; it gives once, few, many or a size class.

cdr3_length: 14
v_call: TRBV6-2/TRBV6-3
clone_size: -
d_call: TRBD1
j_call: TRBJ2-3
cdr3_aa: CASSYGTGADTQYF
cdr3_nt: TGTGCCAGCAGTTACGGGACAGGGGCAGATACGCAGTATTTT

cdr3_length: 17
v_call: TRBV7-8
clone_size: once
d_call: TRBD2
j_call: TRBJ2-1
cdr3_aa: CASSLGSGSLIYNEQFF
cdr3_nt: TGTGCCAGCAGCTTAGGTAGCGGGAGTTTGATCTACAATGAGCAGTTCTTC

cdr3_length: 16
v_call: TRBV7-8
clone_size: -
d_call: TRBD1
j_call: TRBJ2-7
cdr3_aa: CASSSDRGQVWYEQYF
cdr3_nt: TGTGCCAGCAGTTCGGACAGGGGGCAAGTCTGGTACGAGCAGTACTTC

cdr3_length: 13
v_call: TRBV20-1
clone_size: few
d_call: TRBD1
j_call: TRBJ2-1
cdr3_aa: CSARNQGAREQFF
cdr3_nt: TGCAGTGCTAGGAACCAGGGGGCCAGAGAGCAGTTCTTC

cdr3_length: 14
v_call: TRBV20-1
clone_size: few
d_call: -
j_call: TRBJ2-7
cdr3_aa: CSARVQGRSYEQYF
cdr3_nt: TGCAGTGCTAGAGTGCAGGGCCGGAGCTACGAGCAGTACTTC

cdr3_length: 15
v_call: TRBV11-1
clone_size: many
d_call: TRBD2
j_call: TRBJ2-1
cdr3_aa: CASSQLAGAYNEQFF
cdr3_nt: TGTGCCAGCAGCCAACTAGCGGGGGCGTACAATGAGCAGTTCTTC

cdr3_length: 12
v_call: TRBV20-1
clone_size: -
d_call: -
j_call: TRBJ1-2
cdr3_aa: CSARSESYGYTF
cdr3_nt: TGCAGTGCTAGATCGGAGTCCTATGGCTACACCTTC

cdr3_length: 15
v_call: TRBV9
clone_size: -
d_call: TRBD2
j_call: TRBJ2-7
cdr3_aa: CASSVGLAGEDEQYF
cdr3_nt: TGTGCCAGCAGCGTAGGACTAGCGGGAGAGGACGAGCAGTACTTC

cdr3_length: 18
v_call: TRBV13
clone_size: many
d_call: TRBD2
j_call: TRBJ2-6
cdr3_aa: CASSLASGGTLRANVLTF
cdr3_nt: TGTGCCAGCAGCTTAGCCAGCGGGGGCACTTTAAGGGCCAACGTCCTGACTTTC

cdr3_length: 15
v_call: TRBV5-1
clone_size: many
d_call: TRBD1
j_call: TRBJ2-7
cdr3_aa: CASSAIGGPEGEQYF
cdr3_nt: TGCGCCAGCAGCGCGATAGGGGGCCCCGAAGGCGAGCAGTACTTC

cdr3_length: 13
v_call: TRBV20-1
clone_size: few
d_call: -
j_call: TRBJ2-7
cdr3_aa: CSARGASPYEQYF
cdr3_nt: TGCAGTGCTAGAGGGGCTAGCCCCTACGAGCAGTACTTC

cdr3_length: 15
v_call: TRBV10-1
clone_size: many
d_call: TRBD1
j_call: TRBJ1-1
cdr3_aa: CASSEKQGGGTEAFF
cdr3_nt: TGCGCCAGCAGTGAAAAACAGGGGGGTGGAACTGAAGCTTTCTTT

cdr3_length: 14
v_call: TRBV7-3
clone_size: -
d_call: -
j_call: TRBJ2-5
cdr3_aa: CASSPQGIQETQYF
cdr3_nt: TGTGCCAGCAGCCCACAGGGAATCCAAGAGACCCAGTACTTC

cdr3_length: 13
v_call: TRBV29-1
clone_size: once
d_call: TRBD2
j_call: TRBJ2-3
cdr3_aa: CSAYGLDGDTQYF
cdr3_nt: TGCAGCGCATACGGACTAGACGGAGATACGCAGTATTTT

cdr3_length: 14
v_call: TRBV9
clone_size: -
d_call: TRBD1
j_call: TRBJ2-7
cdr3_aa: CASSVSGQGHEQYF
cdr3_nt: TGTGCCAGCAGCGTATCGGGACAGGGCCACGAGCAGTACTTC

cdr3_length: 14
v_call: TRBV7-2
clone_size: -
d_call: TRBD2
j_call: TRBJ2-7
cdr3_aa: CASSLAGTSYEQYF
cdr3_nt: TGTGCCAGCAGCTTAGCCGGGACTAGCTACGAGCAGTACTTC